The 27 T cell receptor beta chains below all came from one sample that was sequenced in a study of blood T cell repertoires in COVID-19 (dated by TCRdb to about 2020). Library creation used the immunoSEQ multiplex PCR assay. The immuneACCESS repertoire file appears here via TCRdb, limited to in-frame rearrangements. These files lack a portion of the clones; in checked studies, under half of the deficit traces to unresolved V genes, and the cause of the others is not known. This sample holds roughly 100,000 clones; around 84% were observed only once. More than 10% of the sample lies in the top ten. The specimen was peripheral blood. The source is a human donor in a cohort sampled during active COVID-19.

V usage is TRBV10-3 and J usage is TRBJ1-4, with a weak D call TRBD1 (6 bases). V was trimmed by 0 bases and J by 7 bases, leaving 12 bases between them. The CDR3 has 15 amino acids. CDR1 and CDR2 (germline): ENHRY, SYGVKD. CDR3 loop: CAISESGGRGEKLFF. The CDR3, as DNA: TGTGCCATCAGTGAGTCCGGGGGGCGAGGTGAAAAACTGTTTTTT.

The chain combines TRBV7-9 with TRBJ1-5; 8 bases align to TRBD1. This CDR3 spans 17 amino acids. The germline gives CDR1 SEHNR, CDR2 FQNEAQ (reference sequence). J was trimmed by 2 bases and V by 5 bases; bases with no gene match: 11. CDR3 protein: CASSAQGARGGNQPQHF. The CDR3 nucleotides are TGTGCCAGCAGCGCCCAGGGGGCGAGGGGAGGCAATCAGCCCCAGCATTTT.

The J gene is TRBJ1-1, the V gene TRBV19; perhaps TRBD1 as D (6 bases). This CDR3 spans 18 amino acids. V lost 8 bases and J lost 4, with 29 bases in between. Per germline, CDR1 LNHDA and CDR2 SQIVND (reference sequence). CDR3 DNA sequence: TGTGCCAGTTCAGGATACAAAGGGGGAGTGGGGCAGTTCACTGAAGCTTTCTTT. Translation: CASSGYKGGVGQFTEAFF.

This clone has only one observation. J is TRBJ1-1 and V is TRBV5-1; D is unclear. CDR3 length: 15 amino acids. V was shortened by 0 bases and J by 0 bases, with 9 bases between the two germline ends. The germline V gene has CDR1 SGHRS and CDR2 YFSETQ. The CDR3 nucleotides are TGCGCCAGCAGCTTGGTTCCGGAGATGAACACTGAAGCTTTCTTT. As protein: CASSLVPEMNTEAFF.

V and J are TRBV7-8 and TRBJ1-1; 8 nucleotides match TRBD1. The germline gives CDR1 SGHVS, CDR2 FQNEAQ. The CDR3 is made up of 16 amino acids. The V segment lost 5 bases and the J segment 4 bases; nucleotides outside the gene matches: 12. CDR3 nucleotide sequence: TGTGCCAGCAGCACTCAATCAGGGGGCAGGGGCACTGAAGCTTTCTTT. Protein sequence: CASSTQSGGRGTEAFF.

The chain is built from TRBV19 and TRBJ2-6; D is possibly TRBD1 (6 bases). Trimming pared 5 bases from V and 0 bases from J, leaving 14 bases between. The CDR3 spans 17 residues. Germline assignment: CDR1 LNHDA and CDR2 SQIVND (reference sequence). CDR3 loop: CASSPLTGHSGANVLTF. CDR3 DNA: TGTGCCAGTAGTCCCCTGACGGGACACTCTGGGGCCAACGTCCTGACTTTC.

V usage is TRBV6-1 and J usage is TRBJ1-2; D gene uncertain. V lost 2 bases to trimming and J lost 6 bases, with 13 bases between them. CDR1 is MNHNS, CDR2 SASEGT, per germline. This CDR3 spans 14 amino acids. CDR3 amino acids: CASSELAGRDGYTF. The CDR3 DNA reads as TGTGCCAGCAGTGAATTAGCGGGTCGGGATGGCTACACCTTC.

The chain links TRBV7-2 to TRBJ1-1, with 8 bases fitting TRBD1. The CDR3 is 14 residues long. V gave up 1 base and J gave up 6 bases; unmatched junction bases: 4. Germline lookup yields CDR1 SGHTA and CDR2 FQGNSA. The CDR3 DNA reads TGTGCCAGCAGCTTAGTAGGACAGGGCGCTGAAGCTTTCTTT. This codes for CASSLVGQGAEAFF.

The V and J genes are TRBV5-6 and TRBJ1-6, with a weak D call TRBD1 (5 bases). This CDR3 has 16 amino acids. Germline V gene sequence: CDR1 SGHDT, CDR2 YYEEEE. V gave up 4 bases and J gave up 10 bases, with 21 bases separating them. The CDR3 DNA follows: TGTGCCAGCAGCCTCCAAGCAGGGAGGGGCAACTCACCCCTCCACTTT. As protein: CASSLQAGRGNSPLHF.

This rearrangement joins TRBV30 to TRBJ1-1; D gene uncertain. Trimming removed 2 bases from V and 1 base from J, with 8 bases in between. CDR3 length equals 13 residues. CDR1 and CDR2 from the germline V gene are GTSNPN and SVGIG (reference sequence). Written as DNA, the CDR3 is TGTGCCTGGAGTACGCGGGGGAACACTGAAGCTTTCTTT. Translating gives CAWSTRGNTEAFF.

The V gene is TRBV5-6, the J gene TRBJ2-3; 8 bases line up with TRBD1. The CDR3 consists of 15 residues. Germline CDR1 SGHDT, CDR2 YYEEEE. V trimming: 3 bases; J trimming: 4 bases; junction bases outside the gene matches: 7. The CDR3 sequence: CASSSTGVGADTQYF. CDR3 in DNA: TGTGCCAGCAGCTCGACAGGGGTGGGTGCAGATACGCAGTATTTT. The whole variable domain, remainder taken from reference TRBV5-6 and TRBJ2-3, is DAGVTQSPTHLIKTRGQQVTLRCSPKSGHDTVSWYQQALGQGPQFIFQYYEEEERQRGNFPDRFSGHQFPNYSSELNVNALLLGDSALYLCASSSTGVGADTQYFGPGTRLTVL.

This clone was detected once. The V call is TRBV11-2, the J call TRBJ2-1; 8 bases agree with TRBD1. CDR1 is SGHAT, CDR2 FQNNGV, per germline. Trimming removed 4 bases from V and 3 bases from J; junction bases left unmatched: 11. This CDR3 has 17 residues. CDR3 sequence (DNA): TGTGCCAGCAGCTACTTAGGGGGGACAGGCCTCTACAATGAGCAGTTCTTC. Translating gives CASSYLGGTGLYNEQFF.

V is TRBV6-6 and J is TRBJ1-6, with 8 bases identical to TRBD1. CDR1 and CDR2 from the germline V gene are MNHNY and SVGAGI (reference sequence). The CDR3 extends over 15 amino acids. V lost 3 bases to trimming and J lost 8 bases; unmatched junction nucleotides: 6. The CDR3 region has the DNA TGTGCCAGCAGTTATTCGGACAGGGTGCATTCACCCCTCCACTTT. Translation: CASSYSDRVHSPLHF.

The chain combines TRBV11-2 with TRBJ2-7; no firm D call. This CDR3 region has 13 residues. Trimming stripped 5 bases from V and 0 bases from J, with 8 bases between. The V gene's germline CDR1 is SGHAT and CDR2 FQNNGV. The CDR3 protein is CASSTRYSYEQYF. DNA for the CDR3: TGTGCCAGCAGCACCAGGTACTCCTACGAGCAGTACTTC.

CDR3 sequence: CASSLERGAKNIQYF. The CDR3 bases are TGTGCCAGCAGCTTAGAGCGGGGGGCCAAAAACATTCAGTACTTC. The rearrangement uses TRBV7-8 and TRBJ2-4, with 8 bases fitting TRBD2. The V and J ends lost 1 base and 1 base, in that order; junction bases with no gene match: 0. The CDR3 loop spans 15 amino acids. The germline gives CDR1 SGHVS, CDR2 FQNEAQ.

V usage is TRBV5-1 and J usage is TRBJ2-5, with 7 bases aligning to TRBD2. This CDR3 spans 13 amino acids. Germline assignment: CDR1 SGHRS and CDR2 YFSETQ. V shed 4 bases and J 2 bases; nucleotides not matched to a gene: 2. The CDR3 bases are TGCGCCAGCAGCGGGGGGGGTCAAGAGACCCAGTACTTC. It encodes CASSGGGQETQYF.

V is TRBV9 and J is TRBJ2-1; maybe TRBD2 (7 bases). The CDR3 runs 16 residues. Germline lookup yields CDR1 SGDLS and CDR2 YYNGEE. V was trimmed by 4 bases and J by 9 bases, leaving 23 bases between them. DNA of the CDR3: TGTGCCAGCAGCCCTAGCGCAACGGGGGGCCCTAGTGAGCAGTTCTTC. This sequence encodes CASSPSATGGPSEQFF. The whole variable domain, filled in from reference TRBV9 and TRBJ2-1, reads DSGVTQTPKHLITATGQRVTLRCSPRSGDLSVYWYQQSLDQGLQFLIQYYNGEERAKGNILERFSAQQFPDLHSELNLSSLELGDSALYFCASSPSATGGPSEQFFGPGTRLTVL.

The chain combines TRBV7-9 with TRBJ2-1; 8 nucleotides agree with TRBD1. V shed 2 bases and J 6 bases; nucleotides not matched to a gene: 6. This CDR3 region has 15 residues. CDR1 is SEHNR and CDR2 is FQNEAQ in the germline V gene (reference sequence). The CDR3 nucleotides read TGTGCCAGCAGCTTATGGACAGGGACCGTCAATGAGCAGTTCTTC. Encoded protein: CASSLWTGTVNEQFF.

The CDR3, as DNA: TGTGCCAGCAGCTCCGGGACTAGCGGAGGAGATACGCAGTATTTT. Residues: CASSSGTSGGDTQYF. The J gene is TRBJ2-3, the V gene TRBV7-2, with 11 bases lining up with TRBD2. The junction had 5 bases not matched to a gene; V was cut back by 4 bases and J by 5 bases. Germline CDR1 and CDR2: SGHTA and FQGNSA. The CDR3 totals 15 residues.

This chain connects TRBV6-5 to TRBJ2-2; D possibly corresponds to TRBD2 (7 bases). V was pared by 8 bases and J by 1 base, with 11 bases between. There are 14 residues in the CDR3. Germline values: CDR1 MNHEY, CDR2 SVGAGI. The CDR3, as DNA: TGTGCCAGCGGGGGGGGCAGGAACACCGGGGAGCTGTTTTTT. This codes for CASGGGRNTGELFF.

The chain combines TRBV18 with TRBJ1-1, with D perhaps TRBD1 (6 bases). The germline V and J ends were trimmed by 0 bases and 1 base, with 15 bases remaining between them. Germline assignment: CDR1 KGHSH and CDR2 LQKENI. This CDR3 is 17 amino acids long. CDR3 sequence (DNA): TGTGCCAGCTCACCACCGTTCGGGGGGGCCGGGAACACTGAAGCTTTCTTT. This gives the protein CASSPPFGGAGNTEAFF.

The genes are TRBV25-1 and TRBJ2-1, with D perhaps TRBD2 (6 bases). The germline V gene has CDR1 MGHDK and CDR2 SYGVNS. The CDR3 is 14 residues long. The V gene lost 6 bases and the J gene lost 1 base, with 10 bases spanning the gap. The CDR3 region is CASSRGTSYNEQFF. Written as DNA, the CDR3 is TGTGCCAGCAGCCGGGGGACGTCCTACAATGAGCAGTTCTTC.

The chain uses TRBV11-3 and TRBJ2-7; D is possibly TRBD1 (5 bases). Germline V gene sequence: CDR1 SGHNT, CDR2 YENEEA. The CDR3 is 12 amino acids. V lost 5 bases and J 3 bases, leaving 8 bases between the germline ends. Here the CDR3 reads CASSPQGYEQYF. The CDR3 coding sequence is TGTGCCAGCAGCCCCCAGGGCTACGAGCAGTACTTC.

The chain uses TRBV7-3 and TRBJ2-1; 9 bases agree with TRBD2. This CDR3 comprises 14 residues. CDR1 SGHTA and CDR2 FQGTGA come from the germline V gene. Trimming cost V 1 base and J 5 bases; bases outside gene matches: 0. The CDR3 spells CASSLSGGDNEQFF. The DNA for the CDR3 is TGTGCCAGCAGCTTAAGCGGGGGGGACAATGAGCAGTTCTTC.

This clone appeared once. This chain connects TRBV10-3 to TRBJ1-2, with no clear D. Germline CDR1 and CDR2: ENHRY and SYGVKD. This CDR3 spans 16 amino acids. V lost 2 bases and J 0 bases, leaving 13 bases between the germline ends. The CDR3 here is CAISEPRGKANYGYTF. In nucleotides, the CDR3 is TGTGCCATCAGTGAGCCACGGGGAAAAGCTAACTATGGCTACACCTTC.

The chain couples TRBV2 to TRBJ1-1, with D possibly matching TRBD1 (5 bases). V lost 6 bases, J lost 2 bases, and 13 bases lay in between. The CDR3 sequence is 14 residues long. Germline V gives CDR1 SNHLY, CDR2 FYNNEI. The CDR3 region is CASSLSQGNTEAFF. The CDR3 DNA is TGTGCCAGCAGCCTAAGTCAGGGAAACACTGAAGCTTTCTTT.

This clone was recorded a few times. J is TRBJ2-3 and V is TRBV15; TRBD1 might be the D (6 bases). The V and J ends lost 2 bases and 2 bases respectively, with 11 bases between them. Germline CDR1 LNHNV, CDR2 YYDKDF (reference sequence). The CDR3 consists of 15 residues. CDR3 sequence: CATSRTGTTTDTQYF. In nucleotides, the CDR3 is TGTGCCACCAGCAGAACAGGGACCACCACAGATACGCAGTATTTT.